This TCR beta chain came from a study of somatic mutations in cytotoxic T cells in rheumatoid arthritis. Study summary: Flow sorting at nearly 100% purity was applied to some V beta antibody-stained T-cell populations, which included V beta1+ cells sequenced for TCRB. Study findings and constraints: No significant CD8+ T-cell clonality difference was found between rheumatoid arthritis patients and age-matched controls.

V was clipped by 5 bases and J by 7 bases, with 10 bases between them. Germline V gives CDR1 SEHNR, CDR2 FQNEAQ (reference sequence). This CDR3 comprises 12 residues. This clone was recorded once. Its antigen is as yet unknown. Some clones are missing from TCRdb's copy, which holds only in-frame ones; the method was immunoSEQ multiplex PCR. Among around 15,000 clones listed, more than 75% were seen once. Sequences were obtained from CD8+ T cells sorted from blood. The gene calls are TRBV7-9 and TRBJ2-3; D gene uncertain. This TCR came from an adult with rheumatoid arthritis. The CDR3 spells CASSDNVNTQYF. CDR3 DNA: TGTGCCAGCAGCGATAACGTGAATACGCAGTATTTT.